The 29 T cell receptor beta chains below were found in one sample sequenced in a study of PD-L1 blockade in urothelial cancer. Profiling relied on immunoSEQ multiplex PCR, and the TCRdb table lists in-frame clones only, not all of them. Among tens of thousands of clones listed, roughly 81% were seen once. The time point was: pretreatment peripheral blood. The sample here was PBMCs, taken around atezolizumab (anti-PD-L1) treatment. The receptor source for this set is a man aged 65 to 79 with urothelial cancer.

The gene calls are TRBV6-5 and TRBJ2-7, with 8 bases lining up with TRBD2. This CDR3 is built from 14 residues. Germline CDR1 MNHEY, CDR2 SVGAGI. With 6 bases clipped from V and 3 bases from J, the junction kept 7 bases outside the gene matches. The CDR3 DNA reads TGTGCCAGCAGCCCCACCGGGACTAGCTACGAGCAGTACTTC. Translated: CASSPTGTSYEQYF.

The chain recombines TRBV20-1 with TRBJ2-3; 7 positions match TRBD1. V gave up 3 bases and J gave up 6 bases; unmatched junction bases: 0. Germline values: CDR1 DFQATT, CDR2 SNEGSKA (reference sequence). CDR3 length: 11 amino acids. The CDR3 nucleotides are TGCAGTGCTAGGACAGGGGATACGCAGTATTTT. This codes for CSARTGDTQYF.

The chain is built from TRBV9 and TRBJ2-2, with a weak D call TRBD1 (6 bases). Trimming removed 2 bases from V and 1 base from J, with 9 bases in between. Germline assignment: CDR1 SGDLS and CDR2 YYNGEE. The CDR3 consists of 15 residues. The CDR3 loop is CASSVLGQNTGELFF. The CDR3 nucleotides read TGTGCCAGCAGCGTGCTGGGACAGAACACCGGGGAGCTGTTTTTT.

The genes are TRBV2 and TRBJ2-2; weak D call: TRBD2 (6 bases). This CDR3 has 15 residues. V lost 4 bases and J lost 3, with 12 bases in between. Germline-derived CDR1 and CDR2 are SNHLY and FYNNEI. The CDR3 region has the DNA TGTGCCAGCAGTGTATCGGGGGAGGACACCGGGGAGCTGTTTTTT. Protein: CASSVSGEDTGELFF.

The chain couples TRBV5-1 to TRBJ2-7; 8 positions agree with TRBD1. The trim removed 0 bases at V and 1 base at J, leaving 6 bases unmatched. Germline assignment: CDR1 SGHRS and CDR2 YFSETQ. CDR3 length equals 16 residues. CDR3 DNA sequence: TGCGCCAGCAGCTTGGAAGGGACAGGCACATCCTACGAGCAGTACTTC. Protein sequence: CASSLEGTGTSYEQYF.

The rearrangement links TRBV27 to TRBJ2-5; 13 bases are shared with TRBD2. Per germline, CDR1 MNHEY and CDR2 SMNVEV (reference sequence). The length of the CDR3 is 18 residues. V lost 2 bases and J lost 7; bases outside the gene matches: 13. CDR3 DNA: TGTGCCAGCAGTTTACGGACTAGCGGGAGTACCGGTCCGGGGACCCAGTACTTC. Amino acid sequence: CASSLRTSGSTGPGTQYF.

This chain links TRBV5-1 with TRBJ2-3, with 10 positions matching TRBD2. The CDR3 length is 15 residues. J was trimmed by 5 bases and V by 0 bases; bases with no gene match: 3. CDR1 is SGHRS and CDR2 is YFSETQ in the germline V gene. The CDR3 loop reads CASSLAAGGLDTQYF. DNA for the CDR3: TGCGCCAGCAGCTTGGCAGCGGGGGGGCTAGATACGCAGTATTTT.

CDR3 in DNA: TGCGCCAGCAGCGTCGGACTAGCGGGCTCCTACAATGAGCAGTTCTTC. Protein product: CASSVGLAGSYNEQFF. The chain recombines TRBV5-1 with TRBJ2-1, with TRBD2 matching over 11 bases. CDR3 length: 16 amino acids. V lost 4 bases to trimming and J lost 0 bases; unmatched junction nucleotides: 3. Per germline, CDR1 SGHRS and CDR2 YFSETQ.

This clone was picked up one time. CDR3 region: CASSPSRGLGYGYTF. In DNA, the CDR3 is TGTGCCAGCAGCCCTAGTCGAGGGCTCGGCTATGGCTACACCTTC. This chain connects TRBV7-8 to TRBJ1-2; D remains unclear. V gave up 5 bases and J gave up 4 bases, with 17 bases separating them. The CDR3 is made up of 15 amino acids. The germline V gene encodes CDR1 SGHVS and CDR2 FQNEAQ.

This chain links TRBV4-3 with TRBJ2-5; D is perhaps TRBD2 (5 bases). CDR1 LGHNA and CDR2 YSLEER come from the germline V gene. The V and J ends lost 0 bases and 5 bases respectively, with 16 bases between them. This CDR3 region has 16 residues. In DNA, the CDR3 is TGCGCCAGCAGCCAAGAGCGGGTGGGCGGTTTGGAGACCCAGTACTTC. Its protein is CASSQERVGGLETQYF.

The J gene is TRBJ2-1, the V gene TRBV18; the D gene is possibly TRBD2 (5 bases). The ends were cut back, 6 bases at V and 10 bases at J, with 16 bases in the middle. CDR1 is KGHSH, CDR2 LQKENI, per germline. This CDR3 spans 13 amino acids. DNA of the CDR3: TGTGCCAGCTCGTCCTCTGAGGACTCCGAGCAGTTCTTC. Translating it yields CASSSSEDSEQFF.

V and J are TRBV6-5 and TRBJ2-1, with 9 bases matching TRBD2. The V gene end was trimmed by 8 bases and the J gene end by 7 bases; junction bases not matched to a gene: 12. Germline V CDR1 and CDR2: MNHEY, SVGAGI. This CDR3 has 15 amino acids. This chain's CDR3 is CASRRAGGPSNEQFF. The CDR3 region has the DNA TGTGCCAGCCGTCGGGCGGGAGGGCCAAGTAATGAGCAGTTCTTC.

The chain uses TRBV7-9 and TRBJ2-1; D gene unclear. Germline V lookup: CDR1 SEHNR, CDR2 FQNEAQ (reference sequence). The V end lost 5 bases, the J end lost 5 bases, and 7 bases lay between the germline ends. CDR3 length: 12 residues. This CDR3 reads CASSLRDNEQFF. CDR3 DNA: TGTGCCAGCAGCCTCCGGGACAATGAGCAGTTCTTC.

J is TRBJ2-3 and V is TRBV7-8; the match to TRBD2 covers 7 bases. Trimming cost V 11 bases and J 2 bases; bases outside gene matches: 13. The CDR3 covers 15 residues. Germline CDR1 SGHVS, CDR2 FQNEAQ. CDR3 coding DNA: TGTGCCGTAAAGCGGTCGGGAGGCAACACAGATACGCAGTATTTT. It is translated as CAVKRSGGNTDTQYF. The full variable domain, with the rest looked up from reference TRBV7-8 and TRBJ2-3, is GAGVSQSPRYKVAKRGQDVALRCDPISGHVSLFWYQQALGQGPEFLTYFQNEAQLDKSGLPSDRFFAERPEGSVSTLKIQRTQQEDSAVYLCAVKRSGGNTDTQYFGPGTRLTVL.

The chain combines TRBV7-9 with TRBJ1-1; D gene unclear. CDR1 is SEHNR, CDR2 FQNEAQ, per germline (reference sequence). V was pared by 5 bases and J by 5 bases, with 9 bases between. The CDR3 consists of 12 residues. CDR3 sequence reads: CASSPGSTEAFF. The CDR3 region has the DNA TGTGCCAGCAGCCCAGGTTCTACTGAAGCTTTCTTT.

The chain employs TRBV10-2 and TRBJ2-1; 8 bases match TRBD2. Germline V lookup: CDR1 WSHSY, CDR2 SAAADI. V dropped 4 bases and J dropped 9; count of bases not matched to a gene: 11. The CDR3 is 15 residues long. CDR3 in amino acids: CASSGTGGGVGEQFF. In nucleotides, the CDR3 is TGCGCCAGCAGTGGGACCGGGGGGGGAGTGGGTGAGCAGTTCTTC.

The genes are TRBV7-2 and TRBJ2-2; D is possibly TRBD1 (6 bases). V was shortened by 8 bases and J by 2 bases, with 18 bases between the two germline ends. Germline V gene lookup returns CDR1 SGHTA and CDR2 FQGNSA. This CDR3 has 16 amino acids. In DNA, the CDR3 is TGTGCCAGCCCTCAATCCCCGGGACAAAACACCGGGGAGCTGTTTTTT. This gives the protein CASPQSPGQNTGELFF. Full variable domain (outside the CDR3, taken from reference TRBV7-2 and TRBJ2-2): GAGVSQSPSNKVTEKGKDVELRCDPISGHTALYWYRQSLGQGLEFLIYFQGNSAPDKSGLPSDRFSAERTGGSVSTLTIQRTQQEDSAVYLCASPQSPGQNTGELFFGEGSRLTVL.

The chain combines TRBV5-1 with TRBJ1-1; 7 bases line up with TRBD1. The V segment lost 4 bases and the J segment 2 bases; nucleotides outside the gene matches: 5. Looked up from germline, CDR1 is SGHRS and CDR2 is YFSETQ. The CDR3 totals 14 residues. The CDR3 is CASSNRGDNTEAFF. DNA for the CDR3: TGCGCCAGCAGCAACAGGGGCGACAACACTGAAGCTTTCTTT.

This clone counts as medium-sized. The chain uses TRBV7-2 and TRBJ2-1; 10 bases line up with TRBD2. V lost 4 bases and J lost 2; bases outside the gene matches: 5. Germline CDR1 is SGHTA and CDR2 is FQGNSA. CDR3 length: 16 amino acids. The CDR3 sequence: CASSSLAGGTYNEQFF. Written as DNA, the CDR3 is TGTGCCAGCAGCTCTTTAGCGGGGGGCACCTACAATGAGCAGTTCTTC.

The chain links TRBV5-1 to TRBJ1-1; possibly TRBD1 for D (6 bases). This CDR3 has 15 amino acids. Germline V gene lookup returns CDR1 SGHRS and CDR2 YFSETQ. The V end lost 5 bases, the J end lost 1 base, and 15 bases lay between the germline ends. This CDR3 reads CASSPEGGRNTEAFF. CDR3 bases: TGCGCCAGCAGTCCGGAAGGGGGAAGGAACACTGAAGCTTTCTTT.

The V call is TRBV6-1, the J call TRBJ2-6; D not certain. Per the germline V gene, CDR1 is MNHNS and CDR2 is SASEGT. V lost 7 bases, J lost 0 bases, and 4 bases lay in between. This CDR3 is built from 13 residues. As DNA, the CDR3 is TGTGCCAGCATGGCCTCTGGGGCCAACGTCCTGACTTTC. It codes for CASMASGANVLTF.

This clone was seen a few times. The chain combines TRBV6-1 with TRBJ1-2; no clear D gene. The CDR3 loop spans 13 amino acids. Germline assignment: CDR1 MNHNS and CDR2 SASEGT. V was pared by 4 bases and J by 1 base, with 7 bases between. Written as DNA, the CDR3 is TGTGCCAGCAGTGCAACACATAACTATGGCTACACCTTC. Protein sequence: CASSATHNYGYTF.

The gene calls are TRBV4-3 and TRBJ2-7, with 10 bases that match TRBD2. The germline V gene has CDR1 LGHNA and CDR2 YSLEER. The V gene end was trimmed by 1 base and the J gene end by 2 bases; junction bases not matched to a gene: 8. The CDR3 totals 17 residues. CDR3 sequence: CASSQGPPSGRAYEQYF. The CDR3 nucleotides read TGCGCCAGCAGCCAAGGGCCCCCCAGCGGGAGGGCCTACGAGCAGTACTTC.

The J gene is TRBJ2-7, the V gene TRBV5-4, with TRBD2 matching 9 bases. Trimming cost V 4 bases and J 4 bases; bases outside gene matches: 6. Germline-derived CDR1 and CDR2 are SGHNT and YYREEE (reference sequence). The CDR3 extends over 14 amino acids. The CDR3 here is CASSRSSGVYEQYF. CDR3 DNA sequence: TGTGCCAGCAGCCGCTCTAGCGGGGTGTACGAGCAGTACTTC.

This chain joins TRBV5-4 and TRBJ2-1; 10 positions match TRBD2. The CDR3 is made up of 15 amino acids. J gave up 5 bases and V 4 bases, and 6 bases lay outside the gene matches. CDR1 is SGHNT, CDR2 YYREEE, per germline (reference sequence). The CDR3 DNA reads as TGTGCCAGCAGCCGGACTAGCGGAGATCACAATGAGCAGTTCTTC. It codes for CASSRTSGDHNEQFF.

The rearrangement links TRBV6-6 to TRBJ2-7, with TRBD2 identical over 8 bases. After removal of 5 bases from V and 5 bases from J, the junction contained 11 bases not matched to a gene. The CDR3 covers 15 residues. The germline CDR1 and CDR2 sequences are MNHNY and SVGAGI (reference sequence). Here the CDR3 DNA reads TGTGCCAGCAGTCCTAGCGGGTCGGAGAGGAACGAGCAGTACTTC. This encodes CASSPSGSERNEQYF.

The J gene is TRBJ1-1, the V gene TRBV19; D may be TRBD1 (5 bases). The CDR3 consists of 15 residues. Per the germline V gene, CDR1 is LNHDA and CDR2 is SQIVND (reference sequence). Trimming cost V 6 bases and J 4 bases, with 18 bases left between them. The CDR3 protein is CASRVLRRESTEAFF. CDR3 DNA: TGTGCCAGTAGGGTTCTGCGCAGGGAAAGCACTGAAGCTTTCTTT.

The J gene is TRBJ1-2, the V gene TRBV18; D call uncertain. Trimming left V 3 bases short and J 4 bases short, with 12 bases between. The CDR3 loop spans 14 amino acids. Germline CDR1 is KGHSH and CDR2 is LQKENI. CDR3 sequence: CASSPAGPVYGYTF. DNA for the CDR3: TGTGCCAGCTCACCTGCAGGCCCCGTCTATGGCTACACCTTC.

The V call is TRBV4-3, the J call TRBJ1-2, with D possibly being TRBD1 (6 bases). The germline CDR1 and CDR2 sequences are LGHNA and YSLEER. Trimming cost V 0 bases and J 6 bases, with 17 bases left between them. This CDR3 has 16 residues. Written as DNA, the CDR3 is TGCGCCAGCAGCCAAGAACAGGGAAAGTTGAGGGATGGCTACACCTTC. Its translation is CASSQEQGKLRDGYTF.